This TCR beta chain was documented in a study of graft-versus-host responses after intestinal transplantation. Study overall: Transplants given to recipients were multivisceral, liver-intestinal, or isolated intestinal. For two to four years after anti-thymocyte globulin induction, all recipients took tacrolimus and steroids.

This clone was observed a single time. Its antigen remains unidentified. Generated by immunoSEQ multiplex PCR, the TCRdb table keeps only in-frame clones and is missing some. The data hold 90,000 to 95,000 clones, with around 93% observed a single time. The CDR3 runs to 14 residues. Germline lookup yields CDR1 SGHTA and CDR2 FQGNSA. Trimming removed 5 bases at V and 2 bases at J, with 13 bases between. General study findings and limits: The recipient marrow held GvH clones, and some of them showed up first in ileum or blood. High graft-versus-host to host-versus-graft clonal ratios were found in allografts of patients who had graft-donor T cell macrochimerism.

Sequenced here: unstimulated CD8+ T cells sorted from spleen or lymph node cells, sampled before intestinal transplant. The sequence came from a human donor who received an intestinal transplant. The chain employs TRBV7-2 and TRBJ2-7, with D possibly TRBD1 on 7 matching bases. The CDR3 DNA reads TGTGCCAGCAGCCCAGGGGGAGGCCCCTACGAGCAGTACTTC. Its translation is CASSPGGGPYEQYF.